What follows are 17 T cell receptor beta chains derived from one specimen sequenced in a study of blood T cell repertoires in COVID-19. TCRdb keeps only in-frame clones here, not all; method: immunoSEQ multiplex PCR. This table holds roughly 150,000 clones, 60% to 85% found once. The sequenced material came from peripheral blood. These receptors all stem from a man in his fifties or sixties with active or convalescent COVID-19.

This clone was detected only once. This chain connects TRBV5-1 to TRBJ1-3; TRBD1 is a possible D gene (6 bases). V lost 4 bases and J 0 bases, leaving 8 bases between the germline ends. Germline lookup yields CDR1 SGHRS and CDR2 YFSETQ. This CDR3 contains 14 residues. CDR3 in DNA: TGCGCCAGCAGCCAGGGGATCTCTGGAAACACCATATATTTT. Amino acid sequence: CASSQGISGNTIYF.

The chain has TRBV7-3 and TRBJ2-3; D gene ambiguous. V lost 2 bases and J lost 3, with 12 bases in between. CDR1 SGHTA and CDR2 FQGTGA come from the germline V gene. The CDR3 consists of 15 residues. Here the CDR3 DNA reads TGTGCCAGCAGCTTAGAACCCAGGCCTACAGATACGCAGTATTTT. Its protein is CASSLEPRPTDTQYF.

The chain carries TRBV5-8 and TRBJ1-6; a possible D gene is TRBD1 (5 bases). This CDR3 is 14 amino acids long. V was cut by 3 bases and J by 4 bases, with 8 bases left in between. CDR1 and CDR2 from the germline V gene are SGHTS and YDEGEE. CDR3 in amino acids: CASSYQGYNSPLHF. The CDR3 coding sequence is TGTGCCAGCAGCTACCAGGGATATAATTCACCCCTCCACTTT.

The table lists this clone with a count of one. The J gene is TRBJ2-7, the V gene TRBV7-2; a possible D gene is TRBD2 (5 bases). V lost 6 bases, J lost 4 bases, and 16 bases lay in between. CDR1 is SGHTA, CDR2 FQGNSA, per germline. This CDR3 comprises 14 residues. CDR3 residues: CASRRVGGGYEQYF. CDR3 in DNA: TGTGCCAGCAGGCGGGTTGGAGGCGGGTACGAGCAGTACTTC.

The gene calls are TRBV11-2 and TRBJ1-5; 7 bases map to TRBD1. The CDR3 runs to 14 residues. Germline assignment: CDR1 SGHAT and CDR2 FQNNGV. The junction had 2 bases not matched to a gene; V was cut back by 5 bases and J by 1 base. CDR3 loop: CASSPGGSNQPQHF. CDR3 in DNA: TGTGCCAGCAGCCCAGGGGGGAGCAATCAGCCCCAGCATTTT.

The chain recombines TRBV7-3 with TRBJ1-2; 7 bases align to TRBD1. CDR3 size: 18 residues. The germline CDR1 and CDR2 sequences are SGHTA and FQGTGA. The ends lost 2 bases at V and 2 bases at J; junction bases unmatched: 14. The CDR3 sequence is CASSLRSTRQGTNYGYTF. The CDR3 bases are TGTGCCAGCAGCTTACGATCCACCCGACAGGGTACAAACTATGGCTACACCTTC.

The CDR3 bases are TGTGCCAGTAGTACTACAGGTAAGAATCAGCCCCAGCATTTT. This codes for CASSTTGKNQPQHF. This chain joins TRBV19 and TRBJ1-5, with D tentatively TRBD1 (5 bases). Trimming stripped 4 bases from V and 4 bases from J, with 11 bases between. Germline assignment: CDR1 LNHDA and CDR2 SQIVND (reference sequence). This CDR3 spans 14 amino acids.

This clone was seen only once. This chain connects TRBV3-1 (or the pseudogene TRBV3-2) to TRBJ2-1; 8 nucleotides match TRBD2. CDR1 and CDR2 from the germline V gene are LGHDT and YNNKEL (reference sequence). Trimming took 4 bases from V and 7 from J; bases not matched to a gene: 9. This CDR3 contains 15 residues. CDR3 protein: CASSPGGGRINEQFF. The CDR3, as DNA: TGTGCCAGCAGCCCCGGTGGCGGGAGGATAAATGAGCAGTTCTTC.

This clone was found once. The chain uses TRBV9 and TRBJ1-1; weak D call: TRBD1 (6 bases). Trimming stripped 4 bases from V and 0 bases from J, with 16 bases between. The CDR3 totals 16 residues. Looked up from germline, CDR1 is SGDLS and CDR2 is YYNGEE. CDR3 protein: CASSLAARGLNTEAFF. The CDR3 DNA reads TGTGCCAGCAGCTTGGCGGCCAGGGGTTTGAACACTGAAGCTTTCTTT.

The chain links TRBV24-1 to TRBJ2-5; 8 bases are a match to TRBD1. Germline CDR1 KGHDR, CDR2 SFDVKD. This CDR3 comprises 18 residues. V gave up 2 bases and J gave up 5 bases; unmatched junction bases: 15. The CDR3 bases are TGTGCCACCAGTGATTCATTTAGTGGCCCAGGGGGCTTGGAGACCCAGTACTTC. It codes for CATSDSFSGPGGLETQYF.

Only a few counts were recorded for this clone. V usage is TRBV7-3 and J usage is TRBJ2-3; tentatively, D is TRBD2 (6 bases). Germline-derived CDR1 and CDR2 are SGHTA and FQGTGA. The CDR3 totals 14 residues. Trimming took off 3 bases at V and 7 bases at J, with 14 bases between the two ends. The CDR3 region has the DNA TGTGCCAGCAGCTTGGGTTCTAGCGCAAATACGCAGTATTTT. Amino acid sequence: CASSLGSSANTQYF.

The chain combines TRBV13 with TRBJ1-1, with D tentatively TRBD1 (6 bases). Trimming shortened V by 2 bases and J by 7 bases, and 14 bases separated the two germline ends. Germline V lookup: CDR1 PRHDT, CDR2 FYEKMQ (reference sequence). The CDR3 consists of 14 residues. CDR3 nucleotide sequence: TGTGCCAGCAGCTTACCCCCGGGACACGGTGAAGCTTTCTTT. Protein: CASSLPPGHGEAFF.

V usage is TRBV27 and J usage is TRBJ2-3, with 10 bases matching TRBD2. The germline gives CDR1 MNHEY, CDR2 SMNVEV (reference sequence). Losses at the gene ends were 5 bases for V and 3 bases for J; bases not matched to a gene: 5. The length of the CDR3 is 15 residues. CDR3 sequence (DNA): TGTGCCAGCAGTCTAGCGGGAGTGTATACAGATACGCAGTATTTT. Residues: CASSLAGVYTDTQYF.

The chain carries TRBV9 and TRBJ2-3; D gene ambiguous. The germline V gene has CDR1 SGDLS and CDR2 YYNGEE. Trimming pared 1 base from V and 7 bases from J, leaving 13 bases between. The CDR3 consists of 14 residues. In nucleotides, the CDR3 is TGTGCCAGCAGCGTACTCCACAGCTCACATACGCAGTATTTT. Residues: CASSVLHSSHTQYF. Using reference TRBV9 and TRBJ2-3 for the parts outside the CDR3, the full variable domain is DSGVTQTPKHLITATGQRVTLRCSPRSGDLSVYWYQQSLDQGLQFLIQYYNGEERAKGNILERFSAQQFPDLHSELNLSSLELGDSALYFCASSVLHSSHTQYFGPGTRLTVL.

The rearrangement joins TRBV29-1 to TRBJ1-1, with D perhaps matching TRBD1 (5 bases). The CDR3 runs to 14 residues. The V end was cut by 3 bases, the J end by 4 bases, with 15 bases between. Germline assignment: CDR1 SQVTM and CDR2 ANQGSEA. CDR3 sequence (DNA): TGCAGCGTTGATAATGGGGACGGGGGCACTGAAGCTTTCTTT. Protein product: CSVDNGDGGTEAFF.

The table lists this clone with a count of one. The V and J genes are TRBV4-2 and TRBJ1-1; weak D call: TRBD1 (6 bases). V was clipped by 1 base and J by 1 base, with 10 bases between them. CDR1 and CDR2 from the germline V gene are LGHNA and YNFKEQ. This CDR3 has 15 residues. CDR3 coding DNA: TGTGCCAGCAGCCAAGTTCTACAGGGGAACACTGAAGCTTTCTTT. Encoded protein: CASSQVLQGNTEAFF.

This chain connects TRBV30 to TRBJ2-7, with TRBD1 as a possible D gene (5 bases). This CDR3 region has 12 residues. Trimming took off 3 bases at V and 4 bases at J, with 10 bases between the two ends. The germline gives CDR1 GTSNPN, CDR2 SVGIG (reference sequence). DNA of the CDR3: TGTGCCTGGAGAGCAGGGTTATACGAGCAGTACTTC. This sequence encodes CAWRAGLYEQYF.